This T cell receptor beta chain was sequenced for a study of blood T cell repertoires in COVID-19. In the study overall: The United States, Italy and Spain provided the acute and convalescent COVID-19 samples. Nucleic acid was either cDNA or gDNA, and it came from T cells, B-cell-depleted T cells, or PBMCs.

Germline CDR1 and CDR2: SGHAT and FQNNGV. Trimming took 5 bases from V and 4 from J; bases not matched to a gene: 7. This CDR3 contains 14 residues. Source study methods: The authors estimated nucleated cell counts from reference gene primer amplification. Libraries were prepared by immunoSEQ multiplex PCR; TCRdb keeps only in-frame clonotypes and omits some of them. V and J calls and clone size are given by that table; D and trimming were obtained from the DNA. The sample has more than 110,000 clones; around 80% are singletons. Sequenced: peripheral blood. The chain uses TRBV11-2 and TRBJ1-2; 7 positions agree with TRBD1. This receptor was obtained from a man older than 75 with acute or convalescent COVID-19. CDR3 coding DNA: TGTGCCAGCAGCCCCGTGGGGACAGCCTATGGCTACACCTTC. It codes for CASSPVGTAYGYTF.